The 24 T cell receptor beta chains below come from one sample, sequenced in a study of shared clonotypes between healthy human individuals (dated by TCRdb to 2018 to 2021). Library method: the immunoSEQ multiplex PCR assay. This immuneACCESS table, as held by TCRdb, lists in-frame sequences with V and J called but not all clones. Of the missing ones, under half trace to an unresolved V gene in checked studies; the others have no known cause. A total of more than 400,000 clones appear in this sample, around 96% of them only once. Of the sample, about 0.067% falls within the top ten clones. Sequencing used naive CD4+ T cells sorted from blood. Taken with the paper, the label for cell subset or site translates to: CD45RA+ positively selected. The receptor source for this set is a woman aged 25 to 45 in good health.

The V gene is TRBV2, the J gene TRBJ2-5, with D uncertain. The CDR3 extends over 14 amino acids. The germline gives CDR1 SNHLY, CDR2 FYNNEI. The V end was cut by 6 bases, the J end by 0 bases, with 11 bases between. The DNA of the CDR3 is TGTGCCAGCAGCAGGATTACCAACCAAGAGACCCAGTACTTC. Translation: CASSRITNQETQYF.

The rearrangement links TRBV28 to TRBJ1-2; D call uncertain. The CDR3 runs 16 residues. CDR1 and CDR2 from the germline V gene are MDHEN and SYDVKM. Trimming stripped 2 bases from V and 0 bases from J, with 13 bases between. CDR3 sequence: CASSLGFGRANYGYTF. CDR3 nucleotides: TGTGCCAGCAGTTTAGGGTTCGGAAGAGCTAACTATGGCTACACCTTC.

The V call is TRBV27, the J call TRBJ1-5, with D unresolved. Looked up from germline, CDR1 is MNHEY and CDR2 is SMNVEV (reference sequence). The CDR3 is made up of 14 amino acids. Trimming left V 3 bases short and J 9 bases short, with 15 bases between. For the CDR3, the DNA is TGTGCCAGCAGTTTCTCCCTGCTGTCAGGGCCCCAGCATTTT. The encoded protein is CASSFSLLSGPQHF.

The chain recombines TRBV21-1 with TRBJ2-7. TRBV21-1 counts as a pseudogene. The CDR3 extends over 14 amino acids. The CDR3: CASTYRLTSYEQYF. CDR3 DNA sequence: TGTGCCAGCACCTACCGCCTTACAAGCTACGAGCAGTACTTC.

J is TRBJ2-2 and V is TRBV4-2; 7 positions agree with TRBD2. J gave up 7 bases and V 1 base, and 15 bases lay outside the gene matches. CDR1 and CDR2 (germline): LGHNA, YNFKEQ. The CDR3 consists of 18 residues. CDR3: CASSQGAARAGELGELFF. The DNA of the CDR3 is TGTGCCAGCAGCCAAGGAGCCGCGAGGGCGGGAGAACTCGGGGAGCTGTTTTTT.

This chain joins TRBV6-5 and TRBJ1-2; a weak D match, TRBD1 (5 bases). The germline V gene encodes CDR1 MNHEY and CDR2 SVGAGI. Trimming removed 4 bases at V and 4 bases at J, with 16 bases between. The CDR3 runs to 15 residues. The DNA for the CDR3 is TGTGCCAGCAGTTTAGCAGGGTCGACGGTCTATGGCTACACCTTC. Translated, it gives CASSLAGSTVYGYTF.

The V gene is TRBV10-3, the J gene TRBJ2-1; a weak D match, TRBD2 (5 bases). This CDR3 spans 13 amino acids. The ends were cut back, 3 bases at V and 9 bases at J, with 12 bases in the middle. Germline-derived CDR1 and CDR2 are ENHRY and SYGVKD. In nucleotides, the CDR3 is TGTGCCATCAGTGACGGCACGGAGGTTGAGCAGTTCTTC. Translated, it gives CAISDGTEVEQFF.

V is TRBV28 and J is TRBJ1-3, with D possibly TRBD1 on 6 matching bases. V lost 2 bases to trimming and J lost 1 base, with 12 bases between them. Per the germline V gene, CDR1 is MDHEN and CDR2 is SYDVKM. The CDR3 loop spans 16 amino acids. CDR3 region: CASSLAGGASGNTIYF. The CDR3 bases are TGTGCCAGCAGTTTAGCGGGGGGGGCTTCTGGAAACACCATATATTTT.

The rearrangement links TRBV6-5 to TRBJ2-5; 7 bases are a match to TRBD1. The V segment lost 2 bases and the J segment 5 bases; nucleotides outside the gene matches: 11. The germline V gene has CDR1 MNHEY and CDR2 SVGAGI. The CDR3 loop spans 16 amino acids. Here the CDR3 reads CASSYAETGLGETQYF. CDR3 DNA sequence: TGTGCCAGCAGTTACGCCGAGACAGGGTTGGGGGAGACCCAGTACTTC.

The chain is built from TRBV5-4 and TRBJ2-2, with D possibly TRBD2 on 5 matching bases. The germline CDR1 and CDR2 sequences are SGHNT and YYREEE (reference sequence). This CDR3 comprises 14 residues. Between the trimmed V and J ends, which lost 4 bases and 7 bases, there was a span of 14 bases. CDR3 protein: CASSATGSHGELFF. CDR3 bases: TGTGCCAGCAGCGCAACGGGGAGTCACGGGGAGCTGTTTTTT.

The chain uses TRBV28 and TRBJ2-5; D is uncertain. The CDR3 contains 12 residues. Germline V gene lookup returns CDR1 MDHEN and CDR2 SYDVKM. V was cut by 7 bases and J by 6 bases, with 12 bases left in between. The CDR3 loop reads CASTGPRKTQYF. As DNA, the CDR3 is TGTGCCAGCACAGGCCCCCGTAAGACCCAGTACTTC.

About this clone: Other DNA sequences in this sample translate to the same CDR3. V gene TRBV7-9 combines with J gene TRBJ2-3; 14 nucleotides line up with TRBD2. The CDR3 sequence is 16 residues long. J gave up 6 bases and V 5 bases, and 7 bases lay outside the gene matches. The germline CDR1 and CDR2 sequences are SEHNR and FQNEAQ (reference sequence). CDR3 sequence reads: CASSLGTSGRVDTQYF. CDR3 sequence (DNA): TGTGCCAGCAGCCTGGGGACTAGCGGGAGAGTGGATACGCAGTATTTT.

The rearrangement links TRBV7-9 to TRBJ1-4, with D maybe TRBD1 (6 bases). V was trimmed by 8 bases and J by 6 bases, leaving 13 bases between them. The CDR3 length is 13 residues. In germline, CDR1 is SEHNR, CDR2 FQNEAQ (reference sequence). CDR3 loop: CASVLAGDEKLFF. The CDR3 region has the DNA TGTGCCAGCGTTTTGGCAGGGGATGAAAAACTGTTTTTT.

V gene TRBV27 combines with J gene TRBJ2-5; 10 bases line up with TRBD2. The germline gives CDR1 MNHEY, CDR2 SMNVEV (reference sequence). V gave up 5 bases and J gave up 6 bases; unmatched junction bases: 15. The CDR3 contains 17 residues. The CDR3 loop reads CASSPGPSGSAVKTQYF. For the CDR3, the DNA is TGTGCCAGCAGTCCGGGTCCTAGCGGGAGCGCGGTGAAGACCCAGTACTTC.

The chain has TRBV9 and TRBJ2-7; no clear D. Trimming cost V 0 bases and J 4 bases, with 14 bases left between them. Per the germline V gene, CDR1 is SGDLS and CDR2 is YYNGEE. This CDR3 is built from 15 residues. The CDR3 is CASSVEATHPYEQYF. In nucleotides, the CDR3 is TGTGCCAGCAGCGTAGAGGCCACTCACCCATACGAGCAGTACTTC.

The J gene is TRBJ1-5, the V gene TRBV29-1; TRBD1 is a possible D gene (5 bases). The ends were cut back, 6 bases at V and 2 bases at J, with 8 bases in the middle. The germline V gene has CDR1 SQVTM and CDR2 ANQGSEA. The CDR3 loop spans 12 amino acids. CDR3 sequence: CSVQGGNQPQHF. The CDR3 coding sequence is TGCAGCGTACAAGGGGGCAATCAGCCCCAGCATTTT.

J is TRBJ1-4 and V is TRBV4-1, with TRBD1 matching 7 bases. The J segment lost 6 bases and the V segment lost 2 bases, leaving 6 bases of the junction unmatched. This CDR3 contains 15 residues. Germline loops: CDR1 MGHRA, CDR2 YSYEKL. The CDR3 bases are TGCGCCAGCAGCCAATTAGGGACAGCGTATGAAAAACTGTTTTTT. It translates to CASSQLGTAYEKLFF.

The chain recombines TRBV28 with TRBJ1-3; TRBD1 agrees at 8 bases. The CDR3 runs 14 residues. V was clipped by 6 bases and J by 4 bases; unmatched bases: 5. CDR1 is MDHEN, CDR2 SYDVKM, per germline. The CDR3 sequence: CASSVRGPGNTIYF. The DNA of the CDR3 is TGTGCCAGCAGCGTCAGGGGGCCGGGAAACACCATATATTTT.

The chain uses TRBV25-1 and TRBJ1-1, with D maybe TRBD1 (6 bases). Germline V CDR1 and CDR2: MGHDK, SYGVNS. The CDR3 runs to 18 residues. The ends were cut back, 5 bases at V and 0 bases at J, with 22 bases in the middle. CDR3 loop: CASSPRPGRGVLNTEAFF. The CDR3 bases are TGTGCCAGCAGTCCCCGCCCCGGCAGGGGCGTTTTGAACACTGAAGCTTTCTTT.

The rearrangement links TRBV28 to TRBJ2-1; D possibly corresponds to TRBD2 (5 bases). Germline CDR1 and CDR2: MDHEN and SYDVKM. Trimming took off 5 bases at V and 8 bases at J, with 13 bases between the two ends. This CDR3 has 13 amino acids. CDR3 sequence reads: CASSPPPGDEQFF. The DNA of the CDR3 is TGTGCCAGCAGTCCCCCTCCCGGGGATGAGCAGTTCTTC.

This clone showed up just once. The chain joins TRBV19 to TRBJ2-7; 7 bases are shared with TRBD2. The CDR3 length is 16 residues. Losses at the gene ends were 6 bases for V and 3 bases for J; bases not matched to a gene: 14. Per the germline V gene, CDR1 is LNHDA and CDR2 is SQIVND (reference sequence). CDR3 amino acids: CASRKSWGREGYEQYF. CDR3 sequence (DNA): TGTGCCAGTAGGAAGTCATGGGGCAGGGAGGGCTACGAGCAGTACTTC.

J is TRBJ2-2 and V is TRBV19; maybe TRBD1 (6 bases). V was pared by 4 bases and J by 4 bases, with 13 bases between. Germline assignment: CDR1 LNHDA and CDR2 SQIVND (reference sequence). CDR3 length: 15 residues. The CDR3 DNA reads TGTGCCAGTAGTACACAGGGAGTAAGCACCGGGGAGCTGTTTTTT. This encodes CASSTQGVSTGELFF.

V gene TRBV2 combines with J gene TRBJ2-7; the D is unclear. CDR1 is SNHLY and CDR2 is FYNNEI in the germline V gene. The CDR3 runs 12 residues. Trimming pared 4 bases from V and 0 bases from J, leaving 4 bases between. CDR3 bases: TGTGCCAGCAGTGCCAGCTCCTACGAGCAGTACTTC. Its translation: CASSASSYEQYF.

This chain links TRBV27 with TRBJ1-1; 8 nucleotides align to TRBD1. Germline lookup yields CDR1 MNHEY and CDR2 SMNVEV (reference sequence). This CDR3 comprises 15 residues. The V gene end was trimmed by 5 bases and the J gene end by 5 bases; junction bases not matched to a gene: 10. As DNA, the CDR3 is TGTGCCAGCAGTAACCAGGGGGCGTCGGGAACTGAAGCTTTCTTT. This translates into CASSNQGASGTEAFF.